This T cell receptor beta chain originates from a study of early T cells in non-severe SARS-CoV-2 infection (dated by TCRdb to the early 2020s). Study-wide context: Because TCR sequencing was done on bulk RNA from unsorted whole blood, the alpha and beta chains could not be paired.

What the study reported, not specific to this receptor: VDJdb matching was skewed toward anti-spike CD8 responses and likely underestimated virus-specific expansions by missing private and CD4 specificities.

The protocol used for the library was 5' RACE. The sample was run on a NextSeq 500. Unique molecular identifiers were attached to individual cDNA molecules in the TCR library protocol so that sequencing error and PCR bias could be corrected. Both TCR alpha and beta chains were sequenced, and tight co-correlation was observed between alpha and beta sequence abundances in each sample. For the original study's pipeline: Decombinator V4 was used to annotate the V gene, J gene and CDR3 of the TCR sequences. TCRs were defined as expanded if a significant change between any two time points was detected under a Poisson model with p below 0.0001. TCR abundances were normalised to the total number of TCRs sequenced in each sample and reported as counts per million. TRAV1-2 paired with TRAJ12, TRAJ20 or TRAJ33 defined MAIT TCRs, while TRAV10 paired with TRAJ18 defined iNKT TCRs. VDJdb, accessed 1 November 2021, was searched for CMV, EBV and SARS-CoV-2 annotated TCRs, excluding TCRs annotated for multiple antigens. The raw public data were reprocessed by TCRdb itself: fastp quality trimming at Q25, MiXCR clonotype calling, in-frame beta chains only. When rows share a CDR3 protein, they turn into one entry using the most common DNA and genes. The V and J calls and clone size come from TCRdb's table, not from the authors' own analysis. The sample data list 45,000 or so distinct CDR3 sequences, and around 9.9% of these were observed just once. About 9.5% of the sample is held by the ten biggest clonotypes.

Set within a cohort of healthcare workers in London, UK, this nested case-control study involved weekly PCR testing of nasopharyngeal swabs along with blood sampling. Healthcare workers were recruited between 23 and 31 March 2020, during the week of the UK lockdown, and were followed weekly for up to roughly 16 weeks. On this clonotype itself: The specificity of this receptor is unknown. The input lacks base qualities; no much larger clone sits a single base away.

The cysteine opens and the phenylalanine closes a CDR3 of 12 amino acids. Only the CDR3 DNA stays, 36 bases, in frame from base 1. The germline V gene (reference sequence) yields DFQATT for CDR1 and SNEGSKA for CDR2. V and J lose 6 bases and 5 bases, and a span of 12 bases separates them. Input material: whole blood. This receptor was identified in an adult who was a healthcare worker with PCR-confirmed SARS-CoV-2 infection or an uninfected control (not recorded which). The chain was built from TRBV20-1 and TRBJ2-3; possibly the D gene is TRBD2, per 5 matching bases. The sequenced DNA is TGCAGTGCCCATGGACGGGGAGATACGCAGTATTTT. This gives the protein CSAHGRGDTQYF.